One and the same sample provided the 15 T cell receptor beta chains below, sequenced in a study of T cell responses to AZD1222 COVID-19 vaccine. Sequenced by immunoSEQ multiplex PCR; TCRdb stores in-frame clones only, minus some. Of approximately 120,000 clones listed, approximately 88% are singletons. This specimen was peripheral blood, taken on day 0 of AZD1222 vaccination. The origin of the receptors is an adult in good health.

The CDR3 DNA sequence: TGTGCCAGCAGTAGTCGGACAGGGGGGTATGAAAAACTGTTTTTT. This encodes CASSSRTGGYEKLFF. The chain employs TRBV6-5 and TRBJ1-4; 10 bases fit TRBD1. In germline, CDR1 is MNHEY, CDR2 SVGAGI. Trimming took 5 bases from V and 6 from J; bases not matched to a gene: 6. The CDR3 sequence is 15 residues long.

The chain combines TRBV7-9 with TRBJ2-5; possible D gene TRBD2, 6 bases. This CDR3 comprises 14 residues. Germline-derived CDR1 and CDR2 are SEHNR and FQNEAQ (reference sequence). V lost 5 bases and J 4 bases, leaving 14 bases between the germline ends. CDR3 protein: CASSPRQAGETQYF. DNA of the CDR3: TGTGCCAGCAGCCCCCGACAAGCGGGAGAGACCCAGTACTTC.

The CDR3 DNA reads as TGCGCCAGCAGCTTTGGGGACACTGAAGCTTTCTTT. This sequence encodes CASSFGDTEAFF. The gene calls are TRBV5-1 and TRBJ1-1; D remains ambiguous. The V and J ends lost 2 bases and 3 bases respectively, with 5 bases between them. CDR3 length: 12 amino acids. CDR1 and CDR2 (germline): SGHRS, YFSETQ.

The chain joins TRBV9 to TRBJ1-2, with D unclear. From germline, CDR1 is SGDLS and CDR2 YYNGEE. The CDR3 extends over 14 amino acids. V shed 0 bases and J shed 10 bases, with 16 bases lying between them. The CDR3 is CASSVVANGGDYTF. CDR3 in DNA: TGTGCCAGCAGCGTAGTGGCGAATGGAGGTGACTACACCTTC.

The genes are TRBV19 and TRBJ2-2, with TRBD1 identical over 7 bases. The junction had 14 bases not matched to a gene; V was cut back by 6 bases and J by 4 bases. The CDR3 sequence is 17 residues long. CDR1 and CDR2 (germline): LNHDA, SQIVND (reference sequence). CDR3 residues: CASSRRTGVMGTGELFF. CDR3 DNA sequence: TGTGCCAGTAGCCGACGGACAGGCGTTATGGGCACCGGGGAGCTGTTTTTT.

This clone was counted a single time. The chain combines TRBV2 with TRBJ1-2, with TRBD1 as a possible D gene (6 bases). The CDR3 extends over 13 amino acids. Germline loops: CDR1 SNHLY, CDR2 FYNNEI. The V and J ends lost 2 bases and 4 bases respectively, with 8 bases between them. In DNA, the CDR3 is TGTGCCAGCAGTGAACAGGGGATCTATGGCTACACCTTC. Protein product: CASSEQGIYGYTF.

The V gene is TRBV2, the J gene TRBJ1-5; unclear D gene. Germline-derived CDR1 and CDR2 are SNHLY and FYNNEI. Trimming took off 0 bases at V and 8 bases at J, with 14 bases between the two ends. The CDR3 is made up of 15 amino acids. As DNA, the CDR3 is TGTGCCAGCAGTGAAGCGCTGAGTCCTTCAGAGCCCCAGCATTTT. Amino acids: CASSEALSPSEPQHF.

This chain connects TRBV13 to TRBJ2-2, with 11 nucleotides matching TRBD2. CDR3 length: 16 residues. CDR1 is PRHDT and CDR2 is FYEKMQ in the germline V gene (reference sequence). Trimming at V came to 2 bases and at J to 6 bases, leaving 5 bases not matched to a gene. CDR3 nucleotides: TGTGCCAGCAGCTTATATAGCGGGGGGGCCCCCGGGGAGCTGTTTTTT. As protein: CASSLYSGGAPGELFF.

This chain connects TRBV5-1 to TRBJ2-5, with TRBD2 identical over 14 bases. The V segment lost 3 bases and the J segment 2 bases; nucleotides outside the gene matches: 6. The germline CDR1 and CDR2 sequences are SGHRS and YFSETQ. This CDR3 region has 17 residues. This chain's CDR3 is CASSWRGLAGAQETQYF. For the CDR3, the DNA is TGCGCCAGCAGCTGGAGGGGACTAGCGGGGGCTCAAGAGACCCAGTACTTC.

J is TRBJ2-7 and V is TRBV18; the match to TRBD1 covers 8 bases. Germline CDR1 reads KGHSH; CDR2 reads LQKENI. This CDR3 contains 13 residues. V shed 4 bases, J shed 6 bases, and the junction held 5 bases outside the gene matches. CDR3 residues: CASSRTGNGEQYF. CDR3 DNA sequence: TGTGCCAGCTCACGGACAGGGAACGGCGAGCAGTACTTC.

J is TRBJ1-3 and V is TRBV5-6; D possibly corresponds to TRBD1 (6 bases). The germline CDR1 and CDR2 sequences are SGHDT and YYEEEE. The CDR3 consists of 15 residues. V dropped 2 bases and J dropped 2 bases, with 11 bases sitting between them. CDR3 sequence reads: CASSFLQGTGNTIYF. The CDR3 DNA follows: TGTGCCAGCAGCTTCCTACAGGGTACTGGAAACACCATATATTTT.

V and J are TRBV14 and TRBJ2-7; D unclear. Trimming removed 1 base from V and 3 bases from J, with 7 bases in between. Germline V gene lookup returns CDR1 SGHDN and CDR2 FVKESK. The CDR3 extends over 13 amino acids. In DNA, the CDR3 is TGTGCCAGCAGCCAAGCGCGCCGCTACGAGCAGTACTTC. Its protein product is CASSQARRYEQYF.

The V gene is TRBV18, the J gene TRBJ1-2, with D possibly TRBD1 on 6 matching bases. The germline CDR1 and CDR2 sequences are KGHSH and LQKENI. Trimming removed 3 bases at V and 7 bases at J, with 15 bases between. CDR3 length: 14 residues. CDR3 protein: CASSPDSRDRGYTF. The DNA for the CDR3 is TGTGCCAGCTCACCGGACAGTAGGGATCGTGGCTACACCTTC.

The chain combines TRBV12-3 or TRBV12-4 with TRBJ1-3; D unclear. Between the trimmed V and J ends, which lost 5 bases and 4 bases, there was a span of 6 bases. CDR3 length: 12 amino acids. As DNA, the CDR3 is TGTGCCAGCAGTATCGCCGGAAACACCATATATTTT. Amino acid sequence: CASSIAGNTIYF.

The rearrangement uses TRBV7-9 and TRBJ1-1, with D uncertain. Germline CDR1 SEHNR, CDR2 FQNEAQ (reference sequence). V was shortened by 5 bases and J by 4 bases, with 14 bases between the two germline ends. The CDR3 contains 14 residues. The CDR3 is CASSPREVSTEAFF. The CDR3 DNA follows: TGTGCCAGCAGCCCCAGAGAGGTTAGCACTGAAGCTTTCTTT.